This T cell receptor beta chain was retrieved from a study of shared T cell receptors in the human thymus. The method was immunoSEQ multiplex PCR; TCRdb's version includes in-frame clones alone and lacks a portion of them. The sample includes some 760,000 clones, approximately 83% of them seen just once. Separately, the same data were catalogued under a study of human thymus T cells. That paper states: Finnish infants who were healthy and having corrective surgery for congenital heart defects made up the donors.

The sequence derives from a girl in the first two years of life with a congenital heart defect. Sequencing used thymocytes.

CDR3 sequence: CSACLNEQFF. CDR3 in DNA: TGCAGTGCCTGTTTAAATGAGCAGTTCTTC. The J gene is TRBJ2-1, the V gene TRBV20-1, with D uncertain. The CDR3 totals 10 residues. V was clipped by 6 bases and J by 7 bases, with 7 bases between them. Germline-derived CDR1 and CDR2 are DFQATT and SNEGSKA (reference sequence).